The 8 T cell receptor beta chains listed next were all sequenced from one sample in a study of control samples from healthy donors and cancer patients (dated by TCRdb to 2020 to 2021). Receptor amplification or capture employed the immunoSEQ multiplex PCR assay. Here the immuneACCESS table is served through TCRdb, limited to in-frame sequences with V and J called. Missing clones are a known gap in these copies; in checked studies unresolved V genes cover under half, and the rest lacks a known reason. Across this sample there are around 150,000 clones, with 89% seen only once. The ten largest clones add up to 4% to 5.5% of the sample. The sample taken for sequencing was blood. The receptor set was obtained from a man aged 25-40 years in good health.

This clone was detected a few times. The rearrangement joins TRBV9 to TRBJ1-2; TRBD1 might be the D (6 bases). V dropped 0 bases and J dropped 4 bases, with 13 bases sitting between them. This CDR3 has 15 amino acids. Germline V gene data show CDR1 as SGDLS and CDR2 as YYNGEE. The CDR3 sequence: CASSVDSGGVYGYTF. The CDR3 DNA reads as TGTGCCAGCAGCGTAGACAGCGGGGGCGTCTATGGCTACACCTTC.

The chain joins TRBV7-9 to TRBJ2-7; D unresolved. The CDR3 contains 14 residues. Germline loops: CDR1 SEHNR, CDR2 FQNEAQ (reference sequence). The germline V and J ends were trimmed by 1 base and 1 base, with 8 bases remaining between them. The DNA for the CDR3 is TGTGCCAGCAGCTTAGTCGGATCGTCCTACGAGCAGTACTTC. Amino acids: CASSLVGSSYEQYF. The full variable domain, completed using reference TRBV7-9 and TRBJ2-7, is DTGVSQNPRHKITKRGQNVTFRCDPISEHNRLYWYRQTLGQGPEFLTYFQNEAQLEKSRLLSDRFSAERPKGSFSTLEIQRTEQGDSAMYLCASSLVGSSYEQYFGPGTRLTVT.

V is TRBV15 and J is TRBJ2-2; no definite D call. Per germline, CDR1 LNHNV and CDR2 YYDKDF (reference sequence). Trimming cost V 4 bases and J 5 bases, with 8 bases left between them. This CDR3 has 13 amino acids. The CDR3: CATSTKVTGELFF. The CDR3 nucleotides read TGTGCCACCAGCACCAAGGTGACCGGGGAGCTGTTTTTT.

The V and J genes are TRBV19 and TRBJ1-5, with 9 bases matching TRBD1. The V and J ends lost 5 bases and 4 bases, in that order; junction bases with no gene match: 12. Germline CDR1 reads LNHDA; CDR2 reads SQIVND (reference sequence). This CDR3 is 17 amino acids long. CDR3 coding DNA: TGTGCCAGTAGTTATATTCTGGGACAGGGCACTAATCAGCCCCAGCATTTT. Its translation is CASSYILGQGTNQPQHF.

This clone has just one count. This sample includes further DNA sequences coding for the same CDR3. The chain combines TRBV5-6 with TRBJ2-1; D ambiguous. In germline, CDR1 is SGHDT, CDR2 YYEEEE. The CDR3 spans 11 residues. V was shortened by 0 bases and J by 10 bases, with 5 bases between the two germline ends. The CDR3 sequence: CASSLAGEQFF. CDR3 DNA: TGTGCCAGCAGCTTGGCTGGGGAGCAGTTCTTC.

This clone was seen only once. The V and J genes are TRBV25-1 and TRBJ2-1, with TRBD1 matching 8 bases. The germline V gene has CDR1 MGHDK and CDR2 SYGVNS. The CDR3 runs to 13 residues. V gave up 6 bases and J gave up 4 bases; unmatched junction bases: 2. This CDR3 is CASRRQGYNEQFF. DNA of the CDR3: TGTGCCAGCAGACGACAGGGGTACAATGAGCAGTTCTTC.

This chain links TRBV5-1 with TRBJ2-7; D may be TRBD1 (5 bases). Trimming pared 0 bases from V and 3 bases from J, leaving 13 bases between. CDR1 is SGHRS, CDR2 YFSETQ, per germline. The CDR3 runs to 15 residues. The CDR3 protein is CASSLAQGSYYEQYF. CDR3 coding DNA: TGCGCCAGCAGCTTGGCCCAGGGTAGTTACTACGAGCAGTACTTC.

This chain uses TRBV18 with TRBJ2-5; possible D gene TRBD2, 5 bases. CDR1 and CDR2 from the germline V gene are KGHSH and LQKENI. V lost 8 bases and J 5 bases, leaving 12 bases between the germline ends. The CDR3 covers 12 residues. CDR3 coding DNA: TGTGCCAGCGCGGGTGGGTCGGAGACCCAGTACTTC. Translated, it gives CASAGGSETQYF.